This entry describes one T cell receptor beta chain. These data come from a study of cytotoxic CD8 clonotypes in ibrutinib-treated CLL. Assay used: immunoSEQ multiplex PCR; TCRdb lists only in-frame clones, some missing. The table includes roughly 200,000 clones, 55% to 85% detected once. CDR3 size: 15 residues. V was cut by 3 bases and J by 2 bases, with 13 bases left in between. The germline CDR1 and CDR2 sequences are LGHNA and YSLEER. Sequences were derived from PBMCs, sampled after 24 months of ibrutinib treatment. The J gene is TRBJ1-2, the V gene TRBV4-3, with D uncertain. This TCR was recovered from a human donor with chronic lymphocytic leukemia. The CDR3 here is CASSHSRGGNYGYTF. CDR3 nucleotide sequence: TGCGCCAGCAGCCATTCCCGAGGTGGAAACTATGGCTACACCTTC.